This TCR beta chain was retrieved from a study of response to subunit inactivated influenza vaccine. Broader study findings: It was the authors' suggestion that each seasonal influenza vaccination recruits few new T cells.

Germline loops: CDR1 ENHRY, CDR2 SYGVKD. Between the trimmed V and J ends, which lost 6 bases and 2 bases, there was a span of 21 bases. The CDR3 runs 17 residues. About this clonotype itself: The antigen is not known.

Each CDR3 protein is one row after TCRdb ran MiXCR on the RT-PCR reads. The table includes 450,000 to 550,000 distinct CDR3 sequences, about 25% detected once. V and J are TRBV10-3 and TRBJ2-3; TRBD2 might be the D (5 bases). This sequence originates from a middle-aged man who received an inactivated influenza vaccine. The specimen comprised CD4+ T cells sorted from PBMCs, sampled 5 to 6 days after vaccination. CDR3 DNA sequence: TGTGCCATCAGCCCGAGCGCAGGCCGGGGAAACACAGATACGCAGTATTTT. It yields the protein CAISPSAGRGNTDTQYF.